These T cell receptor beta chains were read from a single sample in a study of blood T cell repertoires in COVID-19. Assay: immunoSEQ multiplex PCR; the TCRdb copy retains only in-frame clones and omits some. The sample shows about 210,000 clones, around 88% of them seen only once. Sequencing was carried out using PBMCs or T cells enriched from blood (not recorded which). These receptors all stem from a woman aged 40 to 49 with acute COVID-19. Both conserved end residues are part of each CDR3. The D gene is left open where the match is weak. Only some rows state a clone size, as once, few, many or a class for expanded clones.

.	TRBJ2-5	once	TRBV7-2	TGTGCCAGCAGCTTCCGGGCAGGGAAGGTCATAGAGACCCAGTACTTC	CASSFRAGKVIETQYF
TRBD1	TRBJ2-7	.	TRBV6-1	TGTGCCAGCAGTGACGGGGACAGCAGGATTTCCTACGAGCAGTACTTC	CASSDGDSRISYEQYF
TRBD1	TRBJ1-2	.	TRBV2	TGTGCCAGCAGTGGGACAGGGGATGGCTACACCTTC	CASSGTGDGYTF
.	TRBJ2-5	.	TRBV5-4	TGTGCCAGCAGTTTAAGAGGGTTTCGCCAAGAGACCCAGTACTTC	CASSLRGFRQETQYF
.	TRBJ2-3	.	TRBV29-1	TGCAGCGTTGAAGGGGACACGGGCACAGATACGCAGTATTTT	CSVEGDTGTDTQYF
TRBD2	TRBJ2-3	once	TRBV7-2	TGTGCCAGCAGCCCCCAAGGCGGGAGGGGCACAGATACGCAGTATTTT	CASSPQGGRGTDTQYF
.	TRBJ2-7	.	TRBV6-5	TGTGCCAGCAGCCCCTCGCACGATAGCTCCTACGAGCAGTACTTC	CASSPSHDSSYEQYF
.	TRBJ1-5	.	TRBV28	TGTGCCAGCAGTTTGCTACGAGGGAGCAATCAGCCCCAGCATTTT	CASSLLRGSNQPQHF
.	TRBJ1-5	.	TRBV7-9	TGTGCCAGCAGCCTAGGAGGCGGGGGCGCGTCCCAGCCCCAGCATTTT	CASSLGGGGASQPQHF
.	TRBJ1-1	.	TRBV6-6	TGTGCCAGCAGTTCCACAGCAGTTGAAGCTTTCTTT	CASSSTAVEAFF
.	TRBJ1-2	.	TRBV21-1	TGTGCCAGCAGCACAGGACAGGGACATGGCTACACCTTC	CASSTGQGHGYTF
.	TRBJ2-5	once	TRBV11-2	TGTGCCAGCAGCTCAAGGGGTGAGACCCAGTACTTC	CASSSRGETQYF
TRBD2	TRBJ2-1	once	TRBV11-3	TGTGCCAGCAGCTTATATAGCGGGGTCTACAATGAGCAGTTCTTC	CASSLYSGVYNEQFF
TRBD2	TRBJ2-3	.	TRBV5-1	TGCGCCAGCAGCTTGGATACTAGCGGGGCTCTCACAGATACGCAGTATTTT	CASSLDTSGALTDTQYF
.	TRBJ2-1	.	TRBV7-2	TGTGCCAGCAGCTTAGGGGTGACAGGAAGGGGTGATGAGCAGTTCTTC	CASSLGVTGRGDEQFF
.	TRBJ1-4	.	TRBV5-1	TGCGCCAGCAGAACGGTGGCAACTAATGAAAAACTGTTTTTT	CASRTVATNEKLFF
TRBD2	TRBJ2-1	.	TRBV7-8	TGTGCCAGCAGCAATTATAGCGGGGGCAAGAAATTCAACAATGAGCAGTTCTTC	CASSNYSGGKKFNNEQFF
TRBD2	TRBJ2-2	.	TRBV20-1	TGCAGTGCTAGTTATGGCGGGGGGGTAACCGGGGAGCTGTTTTTT	CSASYGGGVTGELFF
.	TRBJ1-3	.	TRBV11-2	TGTGCCAGCAGCCCCCCGGGCGGGAGCGCTGGAAACACCATATATTTT	CASSPPGGSAGNTIYF
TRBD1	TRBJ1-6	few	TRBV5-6	TGTGCCAGCACCACTACAGGGGTCCCCTATAATTCACCCCTCCACTTT	CASTTTGVPYNSPLHF
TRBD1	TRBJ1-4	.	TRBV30	TGTGCCTGGAGTGTACGAGGGACAGGGGGTAATGAAAAACTGTTTTTT	CAWSVRGTGGNEKLFF
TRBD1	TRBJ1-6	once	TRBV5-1	TGCGCCAGCAGCCTAGGGGGCAATAATTCACCCCTCCACTTT	CASSLGGNNSPLHF
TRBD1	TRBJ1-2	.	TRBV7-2	TGTGCCAGCAGGCCGGACAGGGGGGTGCGGGACTATGGCTACACCTTC	CASRPDRGVRDYGYTF
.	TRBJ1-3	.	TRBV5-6	TGTGCCAGCAGCACCGGGACAAGGCCTGGAAACACCATATATTTT	CASSTGTRPGNTIYF
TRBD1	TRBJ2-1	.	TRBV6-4	TGTGCCAGCAGCGACCGGGACAGGCCCTACAATGAGCAGTTCTTC	CASSDRDRPYNEQFF